The text below deals with one TCR beta chain. Per germline, CDR1 SQVTM and CDR2 ANQGSEA. V lost 8 bases to trimming and J lost 7 bases, with 12 bases between them. There are 11 residues in the CDR3. The entry originates in a study of naive and memory T cell subsets. Both TRBC1 and TRBC2 were covered by a beta constant-region primer of two equimolar oligonucleotides. Nested alpha and beta constant-region primers with the SP2 primer drove four PCR rounds on ligated cDNA. Each CDR3 protein gets one entry after TCRdb re-called the UMI-ligation and nested PCR reads with MiXCR. The repertoire holds just over 80,000 distinct CDR3 sequences, with 9% as singletons.

What was sequenced was naive CD8+ T cells from blood. The rearrangement links TRBV29-1 to TRBJ2-1; D gene uncertain. The clonotype originates from a human donor in good health. This CDR3 is CSPLSGNEQFF. CDR3 in DNA: TGCAGCCCTTTGTCAGGAAATGAGCAGTTCTTC.